Here is one T cell receptor beta chain with its context. Seattle patients were enrolled during active infection and followed longitudinally. These data belong to a study of blood T cell repertoires in COVID-19. On the study more broadly: Nucleic acid was either cDNA or gDNA, and it came from T cells, B-cell-depleted T cells, or PBMCs.

The authors' processing: Nucleated cell number was recorded as an estimate derived from reference gene primer amplification. Repertoires were generated with immunoSEQ multiplex PCR, while TCRdb's copy carries only in-frame clones and drops some. That table furnishes V, J and clone size, whereas the DNA furnished D and trimming. This sample carries some 68,000 clones, 70% to 90% of them seen once, and the ten largest clones take roughly 3.1%. The ends were cut back, 2 bases at V and 5 bases at J, with 19 bases in the middle. Germline lookup yields CDR1 SGHRS and CDR2 YFSETQ. This CDR3 region has 17 residues.

The clonotype was recovered from a woman between 45 and 65 years old with COVID-19, enrolled during active disease. Sequencing was done on a sample of peripheral blood. This chain uses TRBV5-1 with TRBJ2-2, with TRBD2 as a possible D gene (5 bases). This CDR3 is CASSFGRSSTGTGELFF. In nucleotides, the CDR3 is TGCGCCAGCAGCTTTGGGCGTTCGAGCACGGGGACCGGGGAGCTGTTTTTT.